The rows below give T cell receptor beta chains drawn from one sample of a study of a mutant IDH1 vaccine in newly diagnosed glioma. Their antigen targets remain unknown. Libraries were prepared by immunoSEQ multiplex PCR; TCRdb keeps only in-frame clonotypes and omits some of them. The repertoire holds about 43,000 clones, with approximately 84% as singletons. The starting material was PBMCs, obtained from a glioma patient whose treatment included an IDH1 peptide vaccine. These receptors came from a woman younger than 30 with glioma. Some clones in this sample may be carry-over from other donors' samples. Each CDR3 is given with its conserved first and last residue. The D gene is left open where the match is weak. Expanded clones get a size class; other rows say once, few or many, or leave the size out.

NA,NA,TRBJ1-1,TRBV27,TGTGCCAGCAGTATCATAAGCGGGGGTTCGGACACTGAAGCTTTCTTT,CASSIISGGSDTEAFF
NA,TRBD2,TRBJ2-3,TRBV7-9,TGTGCCAGCAGCTCCGGGACTAGCGGGGACACAGATACGCAGTATTTT,CASSSGTSGDTDTQYF
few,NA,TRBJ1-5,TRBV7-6,TGTGCCAGCAGCTTAGGGCGGAATCAGCCCCAGCATTTT,CASSLGRNQPQHF
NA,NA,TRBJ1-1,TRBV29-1,TGCAGCGTCGCCCAACCCAGCACGGGGGGGCTGAACACTGAAGCTTTCTTT,CSVAQPSTGGLNTEAFF
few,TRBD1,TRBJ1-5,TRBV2,TGTGCCAGCAGCTCGGGACAGTCTAGCAATCAGCCCCAGCATTTT,CASSSGQSSNQPQHF
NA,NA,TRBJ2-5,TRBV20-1,TGCAGTGCTACTAGTCCAGAGACCCAGTACTTC,CSATSPETQYF
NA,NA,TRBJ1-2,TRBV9,TGTGCCAGCAGCGTAGCATTTGGGACCGACACGGGCTACACCTTC,CASSVAFGTDTGYTF
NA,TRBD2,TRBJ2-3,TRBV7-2,TGTGCCAGCAGCTCCACTAGCGGGAGGGGAGATACGCAGTATTTT,CASSSTSGRGDTQYF
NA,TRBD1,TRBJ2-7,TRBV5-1,TGCGCCAGCAGCTTGGGGGACAGGGTGAGCTACGAGCAGTACTTC,CASSLGDRVSYEQYF
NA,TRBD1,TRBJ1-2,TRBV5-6,TGTGCCAGCAGCTTACCGGGACAGGGGGCGCAGGGCTACACCTTC,CASSLPGQGAQGYTF
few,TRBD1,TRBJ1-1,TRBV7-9,TGTGCCAGCAGCTCCGACAGGGCTGAAGCTTTCTTT,CASSSDRAEAFF
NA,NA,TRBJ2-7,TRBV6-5,TGTGCCAGCAGTGAGCCCCGAACCCCGGAGGTGCAGTACTTC,CASSEPRTPEVQYF
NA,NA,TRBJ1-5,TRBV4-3,TGCGCCAGCAGCGAGGGAAATCAGCCCCAGCATTTT,CASSEGNQPQHF
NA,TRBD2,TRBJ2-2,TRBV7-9,TGTGCCAGCAGCTTCGGGCTAGCGGCGAACACCGGGGAGCTGTTTTTT,CASSFGLAANTGELFF
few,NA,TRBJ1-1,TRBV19,TGTGCCACTACCCAGGGGAACACTGAAGCTTTCTTT,CATTQGNTEAFF
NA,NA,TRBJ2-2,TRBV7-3,TGTGCCAGCAGCTTACTAGGGGGAGGGGCGAACACCGGGGAGCTGTTTTTT,CASSLLGGGANTGELFF
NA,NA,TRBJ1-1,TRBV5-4,TGTGCCAGCAGTTTGAGTCCAGGGGCGGACACTGAAGCTTTCTTT,CASSLSPGADTEAFF
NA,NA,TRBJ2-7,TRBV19,TGTGCCAGTAGTACGCCAGGGGCCCGTGGGGAGCAGTACTTC,CASSTPGARGEQYF
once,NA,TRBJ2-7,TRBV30,TGTGCCTGCTTAGATAGCTACGAGCAGTACTTC,CACLDSYEQYF
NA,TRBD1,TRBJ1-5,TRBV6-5,TGTGCCAGCAGCGCGACAGGGGGGAATCAGCCCCAGCATTTT,CASSATGGNQPQHF
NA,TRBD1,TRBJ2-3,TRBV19,TGTGCCAGTAGTAGGGGGACAGGGGGTACAGATACGCAGTATTTT,CASSRGTGGTDTQYF
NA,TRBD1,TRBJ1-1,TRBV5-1,TGCGCCAGCAGCTTGAACGCACAGGGGGCAGGGGCTTTCTTT,CASSLNAQGAGAFF
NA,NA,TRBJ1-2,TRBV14,TGTGCCAGCAGCCAAGATTTCCTAACAGAGGGCCTTTATGGCTACACCTTC,CASSQDFLTEGLYGYTF
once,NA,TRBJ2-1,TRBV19,TGTGCCAGTAGTATAGTCCTAGTCGGCAATGAGCAGTTCTTC,CASSIVLVGNEQFF
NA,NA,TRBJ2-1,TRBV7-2,TGTGCCAGCAGCTGGGTGATGGGGGGCACCGCGACAGAGCAGTTCTTC,CASSWVMGGTATEQFF
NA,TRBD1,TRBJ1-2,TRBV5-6,TGTGCCAGCAGCTTGGCGGGGACAGGGCACGACTATGGCTACACCTTC,CASSLAGTGHDYGYTF
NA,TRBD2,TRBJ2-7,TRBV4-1,TGCGCCAGCAGCGACGGAGGGATCGGCGGGGGCTCCTACGAGCAGTACTTC,CASSDGGIGGGSYEQYF
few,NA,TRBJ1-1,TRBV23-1,TGCGCCAGCAGTCAATTCTGCACTGAAGCTTTCTTT,CASSQFCTEAFF
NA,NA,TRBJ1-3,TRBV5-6,TGTGCCAGCAGCTTGGACAGGCCCCTCTCTGGAAACACCATATATTTT,CASSLDRPLSGNTIYF